What follows describes a single TCR beta chain. Its antigen is currently unknown. Any history of autoimmune disease or systemic immunosuppression disqualified patients. CDR1 is MDHEN, CDR2 SYDVKM, per germline. Deletions cut 4 bases from V and 2 bases from J, with 9 bases between. CDR3 size: 13 residues. Produced via immunoSEQ multiplex PCR; TCRdb's table is partial and in-frame only. The repertoire has about 67,000 clones, approximately 84% of them found once; the top ten carry over 2%. These data are taken from a study of OX40 agonist ivuxolimab in advanced cancers. Whole-study findings and limits: At 0.1 to 3.0 mg/kg, CD4+ and CD8+ blood T cells expanded clonally by week 6.

The sequencing here drew on CD4+ or CD8+ T cells sorted from blood, taken in a trial of the OX40 agonist ivuxolimab. The chain is built from TRBV28 and TRBJ2-7; the D call may be TRBD1 or TRBD2 (5 bases each). The TCR originated in an adult with an advanced solid tumor such as melanoma, head and neck, liver or kidney cancer. This CDR3 reads CASSSGTPYEQYF. In nucleotides, the CDR3 is TGTGCCAGCAGTTCGGGGACCCCCTACGAGCAGTACTTC.